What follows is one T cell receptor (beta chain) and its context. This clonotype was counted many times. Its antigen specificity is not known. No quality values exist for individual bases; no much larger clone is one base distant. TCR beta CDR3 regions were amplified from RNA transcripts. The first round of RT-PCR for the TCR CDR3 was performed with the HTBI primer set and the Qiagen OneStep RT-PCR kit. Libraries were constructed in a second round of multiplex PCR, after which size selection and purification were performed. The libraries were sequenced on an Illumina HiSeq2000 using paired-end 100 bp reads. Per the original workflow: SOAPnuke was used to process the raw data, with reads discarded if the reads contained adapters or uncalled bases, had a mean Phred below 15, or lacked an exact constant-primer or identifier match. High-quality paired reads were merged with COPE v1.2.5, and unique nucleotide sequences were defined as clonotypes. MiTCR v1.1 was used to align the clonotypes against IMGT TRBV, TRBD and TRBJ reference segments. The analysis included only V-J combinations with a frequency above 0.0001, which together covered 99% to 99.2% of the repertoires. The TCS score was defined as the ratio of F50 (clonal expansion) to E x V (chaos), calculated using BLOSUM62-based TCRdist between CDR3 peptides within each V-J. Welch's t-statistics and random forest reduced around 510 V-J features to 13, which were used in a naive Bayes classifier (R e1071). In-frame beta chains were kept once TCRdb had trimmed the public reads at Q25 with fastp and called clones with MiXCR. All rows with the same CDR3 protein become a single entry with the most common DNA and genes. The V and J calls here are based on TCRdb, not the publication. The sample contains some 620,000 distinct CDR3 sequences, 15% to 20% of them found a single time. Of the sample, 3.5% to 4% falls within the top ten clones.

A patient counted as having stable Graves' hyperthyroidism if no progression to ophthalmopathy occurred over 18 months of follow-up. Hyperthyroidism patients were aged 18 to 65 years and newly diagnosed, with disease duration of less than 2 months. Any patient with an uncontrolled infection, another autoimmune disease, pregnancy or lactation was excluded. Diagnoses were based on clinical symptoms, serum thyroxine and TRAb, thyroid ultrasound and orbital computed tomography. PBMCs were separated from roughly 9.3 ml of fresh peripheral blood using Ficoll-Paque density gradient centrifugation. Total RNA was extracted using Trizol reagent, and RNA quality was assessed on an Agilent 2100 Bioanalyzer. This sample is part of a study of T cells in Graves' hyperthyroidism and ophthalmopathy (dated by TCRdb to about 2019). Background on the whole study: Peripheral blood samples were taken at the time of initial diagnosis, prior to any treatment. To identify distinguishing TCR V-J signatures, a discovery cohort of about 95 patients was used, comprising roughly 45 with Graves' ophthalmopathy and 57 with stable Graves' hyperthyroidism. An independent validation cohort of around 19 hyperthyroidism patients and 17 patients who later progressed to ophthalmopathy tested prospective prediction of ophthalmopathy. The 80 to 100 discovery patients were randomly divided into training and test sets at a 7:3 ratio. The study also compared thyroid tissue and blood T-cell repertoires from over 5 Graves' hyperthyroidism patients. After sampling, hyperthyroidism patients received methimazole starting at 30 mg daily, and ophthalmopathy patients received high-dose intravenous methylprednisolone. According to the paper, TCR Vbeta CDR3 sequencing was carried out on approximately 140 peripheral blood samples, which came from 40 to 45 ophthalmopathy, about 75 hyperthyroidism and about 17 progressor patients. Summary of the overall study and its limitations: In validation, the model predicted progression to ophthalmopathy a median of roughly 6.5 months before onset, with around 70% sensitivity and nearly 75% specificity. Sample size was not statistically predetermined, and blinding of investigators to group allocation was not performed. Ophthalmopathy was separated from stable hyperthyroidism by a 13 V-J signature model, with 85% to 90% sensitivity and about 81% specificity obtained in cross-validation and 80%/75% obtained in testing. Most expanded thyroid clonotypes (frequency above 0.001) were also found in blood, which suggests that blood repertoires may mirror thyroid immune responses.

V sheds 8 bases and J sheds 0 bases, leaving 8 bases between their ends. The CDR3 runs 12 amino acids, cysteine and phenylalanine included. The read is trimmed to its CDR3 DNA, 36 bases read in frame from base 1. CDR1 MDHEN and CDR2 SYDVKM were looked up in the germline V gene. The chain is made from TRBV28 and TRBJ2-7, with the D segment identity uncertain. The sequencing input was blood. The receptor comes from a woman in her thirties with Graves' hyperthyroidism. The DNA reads TGTGCCAGCCGGTCCGACTCCTACGAGCAGTACTTC. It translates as CASRSDSYEQYF.